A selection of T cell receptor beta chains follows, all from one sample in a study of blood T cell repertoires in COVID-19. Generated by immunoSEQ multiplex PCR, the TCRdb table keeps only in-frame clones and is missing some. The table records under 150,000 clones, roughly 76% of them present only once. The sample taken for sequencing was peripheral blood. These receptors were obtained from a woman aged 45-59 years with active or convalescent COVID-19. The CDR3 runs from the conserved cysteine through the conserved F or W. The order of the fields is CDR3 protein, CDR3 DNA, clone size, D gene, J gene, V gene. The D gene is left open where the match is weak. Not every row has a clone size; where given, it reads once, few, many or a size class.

CDR3 protein: CASRVDRISYNEQFF; CDR3 DNA: TGTGCCAGCAGGGTCGACAGGATCTCCTACAATGAGCAGTTCTTC; clone size: .; D gene: .; J gene: TRBJ2-1; V gene: TRBV28
CDR3 protein: CSVEDRSRTGVRYGYTF; CDR3 DNA: TGCAGCGTTGAAGATCGATCTCGGACAGGGGTGAGGTATGGCTACACCTTC; clone size: .; D gene: TRBD1; J gene: TRBJ1-2; V gene: TRBV29-1
CDR3 protein: CASILFRGRVETQYF; CDR3 DNA: TGTGCCAGCATCCTATTCAGGGGGCGAGTGGAGACCCAGTACTTC; clone size: .; D gene: TRBD1; J gene: TRBJ2-5; V gene: TRBV6-5
CDR3 protein: CASSLALLGTGLDEQYF; CDR3 DNA: TGTGCCAGCAGCTTAGCCTTACTCGGGACAGGGTTAGACGAGCAGTACTTC; clone size: .; D gene: TRBD1; J gene: TRBJ2-7; V gene: TRBV7-6
CDR3 protein: CASSQGLAEYTQYF; CDR3 DNA: TGTGCCAGCAGCCAAGGGCTAGCGGAATACACGCAGTATTTT; clone size: .; D gene: TRBD2; J gene: TRBJ2-3; V gene: TRBV4-2
CDR3 protein: CASSLEAGQVYEQYF; CDR3 DNA: TGCGCCAGCAGCTTGGAGGCAGGGCAGGTTTACGAGCAGTACTTC; clone size: .; D gene: .; J gene: TRBJ2-7; V gene: TRBV5-1
CDR3 protein: CASSSWTGAVGETQYF; CDR3 DNA: TGTGCCAGTAGTTCCTGGACAGGGGCAGTGGGAGAGACCCAGTACTTC; clone size: .; D gene: TRBD1; J gene: TRBJ2-5; V gene: TRBV19
CDR3 protein: CASSKGGTSFLSSYEQYF; CDR3 DNA: TGTGCCAGCAGCAAAGGTGGGACTAGTTTCCTCAGCTCCTACGAGCAGTACTTC; clone size: .; D gene: .; J gene: TRBJ2-7; V gene: TRBV21-1
CDR3 protein: CASSLRSGSSYNEQFF; CDR3 DNA: TGTGCCAGCAGCTTACGGAGCGGGAGCTCCTACAATGAGCAGTTCTTC; clone size: once; D gene: TRBD2; J gene: TRBJ2-1; V gene: TRBV7-8
CDR3 protein: CASSQETPGQVIYGYTF; CDR3 DNA: TGCGCCAGCAGCCAAGAAACCCCGGGACAGGTGATTTATGGCTACACCTTC; clone size: .; D gene: TRBD1; J gene: TRBJ1-2; V gene: TRBV4-3
CDR3 protein: CASSLGRNYLRNTEAFF; CDR3 DNA: TGCGCCAGCAGCTTGGGAAGAAACTACCTAAGGAACACTGAAGCTTTCTTT; clone size: few; D gene: .; J gene: TRBJ1-1; V gene: TRBV5-1
CDR3 protein: CASSMGQGIGKLFF; CDR3 DNA: TGTGCCAGTAGTATGGGACAGGGGATTGGGAAACTGTTTTTT; clone size: .; D gene: TRBD1; J gene: TRBJ1-4; V gene: TRBV19
CDR3 protein: CASGEGDAYEQYF; CDR3 DNA: TGTGCCAGCGGGGAGGGGGATGCCTACGAGCAGTACTTC; clone size: .; D gene: .; J gene: TRBJ2-7; V gene: TRBV6-5
CDR3 protein: CASSPLSGTGGSTDTQYF; CDR3 DNA: TGTGCCAGCAGTCCCTTGAGCGGGACAGGTGGCAGCACAGATACGCAGTATTTT; clone size: .; D gene: .; J gene: TRBJ2-3; V gene: TRBV11-2
CDR3 protein: CASSRTDPSNQPQHF; CDR3 DNA: TGCGCCAGCAGTCGGACAGACCCTAGCAATCAGCCCCAGCATTTT; clone size: .; D gene: .; J gene: TRBJ1-5; V gene: TRBV5-1
CDR3 protein: CASSLAETGVGGYTF; CDR3 DNA: TGTGCCAGCAGCTTAGCGGAGACAGGGGTGGGTGGCTACACCTTC; clone size: .; D gene: TRBD1; J gene: TRBJ1-2; V gene: TRBV7-8
CDR3 protein: CASSPREASGGAEQYF; CDR3 DNA: TGTGCCAGCTCACCACGAGAGGCTAGCGGGGGGGCCGAGCAGTACTTC; clone size: .; D gene: TRBD2; J gene: TRBJ2-7; V gene: TRBV18
CDR3 protein: CASSLGTSGVVQETQYF; CDR3 DNA: TGTGCCAGCAGCTTAGGAACTAGCGGGGTTGTCCAAGAGACCCAGTACTTC; clone size: .; D gene: TRBD2; J gene: TRBJ2-5; V gene: TRBV7-2
CDR3 protein: CASSVPRGIYEDTEAFF; CDR3 DNA: TGTGCCAGCAGCGTCCCTCGAGGGATCTATGAGGACACTGAAGCTTTCTTT; clone size: .; D gene: .; J gene: TRBJ1-1; V gene: TRBV7-2
CDR3 protein: CASSQDQQGPEAFF; CDR3 DNA: TGTGCCAGCAGCCAAGATCAGCAGGGGCCTGAAGCTTTCTTT; clone size: .; D gene: .; J gene: TRBJ1-1; V gene: TRBV3-1/TRBV3-2
CDR3 protein: CASSSGTNSNQPQHF; CDR3 DNA: TGTGCCAGCTCGTCCGGGACAAATAGCAATCAGCCCCAGCATTTT; clone size: few; D gene: .; J gene: TRBJ1-5; V gene: TRBV18
CDR3 protein: CATSRDQGQGGEKLFF; CDR3 DNA: TGTGCCACCAGCAGAGATCAGGGACAGGGCGGGGAAAAACTGTTTTTT; clone size: .; D gene: TRBD1; J gene: TRBJ1-4; V gene: TRBV15
CDR3 protein: CASQDRNYNSPLHF; CDR3 DNA: TGTGCCAGCCAGGACAGGAACTATAATTCACCCCTCCACTTT; clone size: .; D gene: TRBD1; J gene: TRBJ1-6; V gene: TRBV19
CDR3 protein: CASSLTGSGTDTQYF; CDR3 DNA: TGTGCCAGCAGCTTAACGGGCAGTGGCACAGATACGCAGTATTTT; clone size: few; D gene: .; J gene: TRBJ2-3; V gene: TRBV7-3